Here is one TCR beta chain with its context. Its antigen is currently unknown. Naive CD8 cells were CD45RO-negative, positively selected for CCR7, excluding terminally differentiated effector memory CD45RA+ cells. The junction had 10 bases not matched to a gene; V was cut back by 6 bases and J by 3 bases. The V gene's germline CDR1 is SQVTM and CDR2 ANQGSEA. This CDR3 contains 14 residues. The method was immunoSEQ multiplex PCR; TCRdb's version includes in-frame clones alone and lacks a portion of them. The table includes around 600,000 clones, approximately 96% detected once. This sample stems from a study of shared clonotypes between healthy human individuals. Study-wide context: The donors, two women and a few men, were aged 18 to 49.

Study-wide results and limits: Sharing across four donors was seen in roughly 5.2% of naive CD4 clonotypes.

The sample taken for sequencing was naive CD8+ T cells sorted from blood. This clonotype originated in a woman in her 30s in good health. The chain joins TRBV29-1 to TRBJ2-7; 8 nucleotides line up with TRBD2. In nucleotides, the CDR3 is TGCAGCGTGCAACGAGCGGGAGAGGGCTACGAGCAGTACTTC. Residues: CSVQRAGEGYEQYF.